This T cell receptor beta chain was recorded in a study of blood T cell repertoires in COVID-19. As for the study in general: Sources were T cells, B-cell-depleted T cells, or PBMCs; the material itself was cDNA or gDNA.

TCRdb's table, derived via immunoSEQ multiplex PCR, lists solely in-frame clones and lacks some. The sample lists more than 95,000 clones, approximately 80% occurring once. CDR3 length: 13 residues. Trimming stripped 3 bases from V and 1 base from J, with 7 bases between. Germline CDR1 SGHKS, CDR2 YYEKEE (reference sequence). The receptor was derived from an elderly man with acute or convalescent COVID-19. Sequencing was carried out using peripheral blood. The genes are TRBV5-5 and TRBJ1-1, with a tentative D call TRBD1 (6 bases). CDR3 bases: TGTGCCAGCAGCTCGACAGGGAACACTGAAGCTTTCTTT. Amino acid sequence: CASSSTGNTEAFF.